Listed below are T cell receptor beta chains from one sample, sequenced in a study of T-cell memory formation after mild COVID-19. Each CDR3 protein is one row after TCRdb ran MiXCR on the 5' RACE reads. The data hold approximately 430,000 distinct CDR3 sequences, with 23% observed a single time. Sequencing was performed on PBMCs or a T cell subset sorted from them (not recorded which). The receptors derive from an adult woman who had mild COVID-19 (a few samples of this study predate the infection). Cell type and time point are not known. Each CDR3 is given with its conserved first and last residue. A D gene is named only where the DNA matches it firmly. Expanded clones are given a class, and other clones once, few, many or no size at all.

CDR3	DNA	V	J	size	D
CASSPIGRGRSNTF	TGCGCCAGCAGCCCTATAGGAAGGGGGCGGTCAAACACCTTC	TRBV4-1	TRBJ1-2	NA	TRBD1
CAIQGAGVPYNEQFF	TGTGCCATCCAGGGGGCAGGAGTCCCCTACAATGAGCAGTTCTTC	TRBV7-9	TRBJ2-1	few	TRBD1
CASSFQGMVTDTQYF	TGCGCCAGCAGCTTTCAGGGGATGGTCACAGATACGCAGTATTTT	TRBV5-1	TRBJ2-3	many	NA
CASSPIEGGGDTQYF	TGTGCCAGCAGCCCAATTGAGGGTGGCGGAGATACGCAGTATTTT	TRBV7-6	TRBJ2-3	NA	NA
CASSQDLHLAFF	TGTGCCAGCAGCCAAGATTTGCACCTCGCTTTCTTT	TRBV3-1	TRBJ1-1	NA	NA
CASSLGAAYGYTF	TGTGCCAGCAGCTTAGGTGCAGCCTATGGCTACACCTTC	TRBV7-9	TRBJ1-2	few	NA
CSARVSYRGADTQYF	TGCAGTGCTAGAGTATCATATCGGGGGGCAGATACGCAGTATTTT	TRBV20-1	TRBJ2-3	NA	TRBD2
CASSLAPNDEQYF	TGTGCCAGCAGCTTAGCTCCTAACGACGAGCAGTACTTC	TRBV7-2	TRBJ2-7	NA	NA
CASSPRTGTDEQFF	TGTGCCAGCTCACCCAGAACAGGGACCGATGAGCAGTTCTTC	TRBV18	TRBJ2-1	few	NA
CASSELGRETKNIQYF	TGTGCCAGCAGTGAATTGGGCAGGGAAACCAAAAACATTCAGTACTTC	TRBV25-1	TRBJ2-4	many	NA
CAIGLAGGGEQYF	TGTGCCATCGGACTAGCGGGAGGAGGTGAGCAGTACTTC	TRBV10-3	TRBJ2-7	once	TRBD2
CASSLVLGAAETQYF	TGTGCCAGCAGCTTAGTTTTGGGGGCGGCGGAGACCCAGTACTTC	TRBV7-2	TRBJ2-5	once	NA
CASSQGRLTSYEQYF	TGTGCCAGCAGCCAAGGTCGACTTACCTCCTACGAGCAGTACTTC	TRBV3-1	TRBJ2-7	few	NA
CASSLLAGGPVYEQYF	TGTGCCAGCAGTTTACTAGCGGGGGGTCCAGTTTACGAGCAGTACTTC	TRBV12-3/TRBV12-4	TRBJ2-7	few	TRBD2
CASNDGRPLNQPQHF	TGTGCCAGCAACGACGGGAGACCTTTAAATCAGCCCCAGCATTTT	TRBV6-6	TRBJ1-5	many	NA
CASTHVLSNTGELFF	TGTGCCAGCACCCACGTACTGTCGAACACCGGGGAGCTGTTTTTT	TRBV5-4	TRBJ2-2	few	NA
CASRGMKDRNYEQYF	TGTGCCAGCAGGGGTATGAAGGACAGAAACTACGAGCAGTACTTC	TRBV2	TRBJ2-7	few	NA
CASSQPGLAGGSYEQYF	TGCGCCAGCAGCCAACCCGGACTAGCGGGGGGTTCCTACGAGCAGTACTTC	TRBV4-1	TRBJ2-7	NA	TRBD2
CSARRQEISEQFF	TGCAGTGCTCGAAGGCAGGAGATCTCTGAGCAGTTCTTC	TRBV20-1	TRBJ2-1	few	NA
CASSSGLALRNTQYF	TGTGCCAGCTCGTCGGGACTAGCGCTTCGGAATACGCAGTATTTT	TRBV18	TRBJ2-3	few	TRBD2
CASSALGQKYEQYF	TGTGCCAGCAGTGCCCTCGGACAGAAATACGAGCAGTACTTC	TRBV2	TRBJ2-7	few	NA
CASSRTSGILKTPIYEQYF	TGTGCCAGTAGCCGGACTAGCGGGATACTGAAGACCCCGATCTACGAGCAGTACTTC	TRBV19	TRBJ2-7	NA	TRBD2
CASSKGDPNNDEQFF	TGTGCCAGTAGTAAGGGGGATCCGAACAATGATGAGCAGTTCTTC	TRBV19	TRBJ2-1	NA	NA
CASSPRGQQRGYTF	TGTGCCAGCAGCCCTAGGGGACAGCAGCGTGGCTACACCTTC	TRBV7-2	TRBJ1-2	many	TRBD1
CASSFPLGGLNTGELFF	TGTGCCAGCAGCTTTCCCCTCGGGGGACTTAACACCGGGGAGCTGTTTTTT	TRBV7-2	TRBJ2-2	few	NA
CASSGGGGRNTEAFF	TGTGCCAGCAGTGGGGGTGGGGGGCGCAACACTGAAGCTTTCTTT	TRBV12-3/TRBV12-4	TRBJ1-1	NA	NA
CATPQDMTTGELFF	TGTGCCACCCCGCAAGATATGACCACCGGGGAGCTGTTTTTT	TRBV12-3/TRBV12-4	TRBJ2-2	NA	NA
CASSLPWEIYEQYF	TGTGCCAGCAGCCTGCCTTGGGAAATCTACGAGCAGTACTTC	TRBV5-5	TRBJ2-7	few	NA
CASSLFGGSNTGELFF	TGTGCCAGCAGCTTATTTGGAGGATCGAACACCGGGGAGCTGTTTTTT	TRBV7-3	TRBJ2-2	NA	NA